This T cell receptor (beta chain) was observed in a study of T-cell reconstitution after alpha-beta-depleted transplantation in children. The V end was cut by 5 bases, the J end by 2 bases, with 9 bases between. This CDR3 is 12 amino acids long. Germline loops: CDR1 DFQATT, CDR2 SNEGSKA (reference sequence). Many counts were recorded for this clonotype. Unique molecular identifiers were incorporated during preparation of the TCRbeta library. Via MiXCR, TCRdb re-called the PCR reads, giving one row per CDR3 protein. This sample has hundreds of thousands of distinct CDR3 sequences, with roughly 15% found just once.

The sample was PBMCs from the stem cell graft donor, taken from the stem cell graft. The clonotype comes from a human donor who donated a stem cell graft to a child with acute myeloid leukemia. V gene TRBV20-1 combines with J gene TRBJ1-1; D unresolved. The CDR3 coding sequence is TGCAGTGCTTTACGGACTAACACTGAAGCTTTCTTT. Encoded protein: CSALRTNTEAFF.